Shown below are 4 T cell receptor beta chains from a single sample sequenced in a study of blood T cell repertoires in COVID-19. This table comes from immunoSEQ multiplex PCR, and its TCRdb copy is limited to in-frame clones, with some not included. The sample lists hundreds of thousands of clones, 86% occurring once. Sequenced material: peripheral blood. All receptors derive from a woman in her 30s with active or convalescent COVID-19.

The chain employs TRBV15 and TRBJ1-2; 8 bases are a match to TRBD1. The CDR3 covers 17 residues. Trimming at V came to 0 bases and at J to 4 bases, leaving 10 bases not matched to a gene. Germline CDR1 LNHNV, CDR2 YYDKDF (reference sequence). CDR3 nucleotide sequence: TGTGCCACCAGCAGAGATGATCGCCCAGGGGGCTTCTATGGCTACACCTTC. Protein sequence: CATSRDDRPGGFYGYTF.

CDR3 loop: CASSALAGASGGEQFF. In nucleotides, the CDR3 is TGTGCCAGCAGCGCTCTAGCGGGAGCGTCGGGGGGTGAGCAGTTCTTC. The chain carries TRBV9 and TRBJ2-1; 10 nucleotides line up with TRBD2. V was pared by 3 bases and J by 9 bases, with 12 bases of the junction left unmatched. This CDR3 is 16 amino acids long. Germline V gene data show CDR1 as SGDLS and CDR2 as YYNGEE.

This sequence joins TRBV18 and TRBJ1-1, with a possible D match to TRBD1 (6 bases). Germline CDR1 KGHSH, CDR2 LQKENI. The CDR3 runs to 17 residues. V lost 3 bases, J lost 3 bases, and 20 bases lay in between. The CDR3 protein is CASSPRLNRAPDTEAFF. CDR3 sequence (DNA): TGTGCCAGCTCACCGAGATTAAACAGGGCGCCTGACACTGAAGCTTTCTTT.

The CDR3 DNA sequence: TGTGCCAGCAGTGAAGGCGGAGTCACCTACGAGCAGTACTTC. It encodes CASSEGGVTYEQYF. J is TRBJ2-7 and V is TRBV2; D call uncertain. From germline, CDR1 is SNHLY and CDR2 FYNNEI. V was trimmed by 1 base and J by 2 bases, leaving 9 bases between them. The length of the CDR3 is 14 residues.